This T cell receptor (beta chain) was documented in a study of T cells in Graves' hyperthyroidism and ophthalmopathy. Germline-derived CDR1 and CDR2 are DFQATT and SNEGSKA (reference sequence). The V and J ends lost 7 bases and 3 bases respectively, with 9 bases between them. This CDR3 has 11 residues. RNA transcripts served as the template for amplifying TCR beta CDR3 regions. RT-PCR in the first round (using the HTBI primer set) targeted the TCR CDR3. TCRdb used MiXCR to reprocess the multiplex PCR reads, holding one entry per CDR3 protein. Here the sample spans around 250,000 distinct CDR3 sequences, approximately 24% being singletons. Many counts were recorded for this clonotype.

The receptor was isolated from a woman in her forties with Graves' ophthalmopathy. The chain employs TRBV20-1 and TRBJ1-1; D might be TRBD1 (6 bases). Sequencing was done on a sample of blood. DNA of the CDR3: TGCAGTGGGGGGCAGGACACTGAAGCTTTCTTT. Its protein product is CSGGQDTEAFF.